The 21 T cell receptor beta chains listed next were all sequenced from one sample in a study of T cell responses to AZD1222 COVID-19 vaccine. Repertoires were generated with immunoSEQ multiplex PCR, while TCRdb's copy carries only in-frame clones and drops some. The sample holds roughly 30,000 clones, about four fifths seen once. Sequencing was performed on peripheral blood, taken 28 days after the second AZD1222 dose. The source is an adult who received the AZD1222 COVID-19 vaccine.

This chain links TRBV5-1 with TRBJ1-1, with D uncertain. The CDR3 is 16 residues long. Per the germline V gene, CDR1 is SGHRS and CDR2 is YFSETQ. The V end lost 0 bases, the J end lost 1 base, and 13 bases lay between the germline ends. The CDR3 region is CASSLGLALGNTEAFF. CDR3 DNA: TGCGCCAGCAGCTTGGGACTCGCTTTAGGGAACACTGAAGCTTTCTTT.

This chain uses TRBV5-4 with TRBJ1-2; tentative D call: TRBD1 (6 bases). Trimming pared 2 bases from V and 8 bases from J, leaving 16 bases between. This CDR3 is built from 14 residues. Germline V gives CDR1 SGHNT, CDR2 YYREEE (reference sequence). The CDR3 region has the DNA TGTGCCAGCAGCTTCAGAGGGGGAGCTTACGGCTACACCTTC. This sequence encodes CASSFRGGAYGYTF. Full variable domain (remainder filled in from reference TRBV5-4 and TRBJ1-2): ETGVTQSPTHLIKTRGQQVTLRCSSQSGHNTVSWYQQALGQGPQFIFQYYREEENGRGNFPPRFSGLQFPNYSSELNVNALELDDSALYLCASSFRGGAYGYTFGSGTRLTVV.

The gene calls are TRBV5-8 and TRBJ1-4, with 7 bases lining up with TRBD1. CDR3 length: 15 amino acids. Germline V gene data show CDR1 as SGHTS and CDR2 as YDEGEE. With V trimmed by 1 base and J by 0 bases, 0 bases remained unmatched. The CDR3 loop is CASSLTGATNEKLFF. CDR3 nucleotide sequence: TGTGCCAGCAGCTTGACAGGGGCAACTAATGAAAAACTGTTTTTT.

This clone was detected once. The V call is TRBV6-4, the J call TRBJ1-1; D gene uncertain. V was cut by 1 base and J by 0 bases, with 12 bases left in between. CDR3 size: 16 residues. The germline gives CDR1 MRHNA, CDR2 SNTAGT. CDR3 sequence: CASSDWRRLMNTEAFF. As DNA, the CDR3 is TGTGCCAGCAGTGACTGGCGGAGACTAATGAACACTGAAGCTTTCTTT.

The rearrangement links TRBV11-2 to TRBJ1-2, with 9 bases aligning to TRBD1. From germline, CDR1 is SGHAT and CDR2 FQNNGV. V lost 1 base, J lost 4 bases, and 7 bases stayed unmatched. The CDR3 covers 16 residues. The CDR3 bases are TGTGCCAGCAGCTTAGCCCCAACAGGGGGCGTCTATGGCTACACCTTC. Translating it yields CASSLAPTGGVYGYTF.

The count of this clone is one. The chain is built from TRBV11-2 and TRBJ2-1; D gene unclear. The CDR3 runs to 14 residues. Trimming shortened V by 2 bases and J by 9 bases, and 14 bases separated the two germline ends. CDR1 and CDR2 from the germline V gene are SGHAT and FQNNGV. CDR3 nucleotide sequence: TGTGCCAGCAGCTTACTCCAGGTAACCCTTGAGCAGTTCTTC. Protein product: CASSLLQVTLEQFF.

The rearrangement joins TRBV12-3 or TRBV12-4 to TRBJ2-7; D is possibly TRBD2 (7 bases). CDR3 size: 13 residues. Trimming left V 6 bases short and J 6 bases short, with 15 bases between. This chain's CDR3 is CASRTTGGGEQYF. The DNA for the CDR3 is TGTGCCAGCAGAACGACAGGCGGGGGCGAGCAGTACTTC.

Here the CDR3 DNA reads TGTGCCAGCAGCCCCGCCCGGACTAGCGGGAGTAATACGCAGTATTTT. Translation: CASSPARTSGSNTQYF. The genes are TRBV5-8 and TRBJ2-3, with 13 bases aligning to TRBD2. This CDR3 is 16 amino acids long. Unmatched junction bases numbered 9, after V lost 4 bases and J lost 7 bases. CDR1 and CDR2 (germline): SGHTS, YDEGEE.

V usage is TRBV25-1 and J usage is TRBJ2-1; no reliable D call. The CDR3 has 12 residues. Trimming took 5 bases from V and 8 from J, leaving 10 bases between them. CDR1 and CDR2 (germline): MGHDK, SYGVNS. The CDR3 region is CASSYGIHEQFF. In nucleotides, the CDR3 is TGTGCCAGCAGTTACGGCATCCATGAGCAGTTCTTC. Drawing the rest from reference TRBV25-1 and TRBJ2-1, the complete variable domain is EADIYQTPRYLVIGTGKKITLECSQTMGHDKMYWYQQDPGMELHLIHYSYGVNSTEKGDLSSESTVSRIRTEHFPLTLESARPSHTSQYLCASSYGIHEQFFGPGTRLTVL.

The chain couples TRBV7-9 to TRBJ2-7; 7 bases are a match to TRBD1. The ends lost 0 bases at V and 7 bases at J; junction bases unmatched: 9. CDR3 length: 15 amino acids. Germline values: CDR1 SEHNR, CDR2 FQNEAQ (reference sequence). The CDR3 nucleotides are TGTGCCAGCAGCTTAGCGCTAGGGACCAGGGGGGAGCAGTACTTC. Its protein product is CASSLALGTRGEQYF.

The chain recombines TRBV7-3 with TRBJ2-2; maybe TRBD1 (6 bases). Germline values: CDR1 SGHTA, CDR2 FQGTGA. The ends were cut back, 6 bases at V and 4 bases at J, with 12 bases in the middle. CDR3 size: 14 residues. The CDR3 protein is CASRTGSSTGELFF. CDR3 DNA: TGTGCCAGCAGAACAGGGTCGAGCACCGGGGAGCTGTTTTTT.

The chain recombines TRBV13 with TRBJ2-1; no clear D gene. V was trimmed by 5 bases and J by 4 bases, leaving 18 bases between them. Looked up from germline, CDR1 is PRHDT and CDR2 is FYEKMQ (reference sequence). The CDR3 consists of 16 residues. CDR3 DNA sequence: TGTGCCAGCAGCGTCCTAGAAGGGCTTTTTTACAATGAGCAGTTCTTC. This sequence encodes CASSVLEGLFYNEQFF.

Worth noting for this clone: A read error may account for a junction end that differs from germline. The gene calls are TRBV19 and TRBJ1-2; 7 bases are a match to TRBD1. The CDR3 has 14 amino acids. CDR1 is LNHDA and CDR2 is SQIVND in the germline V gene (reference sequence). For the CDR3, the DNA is TGTGCCAGTAGTATTCGACAGGGTAGTGGAGGCTACACCTTT. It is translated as CASSIRQGSGGYTF.

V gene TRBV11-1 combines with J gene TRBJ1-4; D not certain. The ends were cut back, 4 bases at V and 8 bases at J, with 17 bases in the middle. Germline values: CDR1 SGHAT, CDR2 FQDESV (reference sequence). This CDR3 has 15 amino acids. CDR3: CASSYGQTGAEKLFF. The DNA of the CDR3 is TGTGCCAGCAGCTATGGCCAAACCGGAGCAGAAAAACTGTTTTTT.

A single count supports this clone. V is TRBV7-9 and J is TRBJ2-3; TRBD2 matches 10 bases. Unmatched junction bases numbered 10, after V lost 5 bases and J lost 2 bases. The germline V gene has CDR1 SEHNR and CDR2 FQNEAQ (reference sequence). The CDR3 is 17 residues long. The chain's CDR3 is CASSLPSGTSATDTQYF. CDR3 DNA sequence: TGTGCCAGCAGCCTACCCTCCGGGACTAGCGCCACAGATACGCAGTATTTT.

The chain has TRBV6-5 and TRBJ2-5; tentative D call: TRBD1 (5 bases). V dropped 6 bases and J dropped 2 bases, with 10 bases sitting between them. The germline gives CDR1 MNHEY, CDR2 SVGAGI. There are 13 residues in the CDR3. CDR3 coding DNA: TGTGCCAGCAGCAAACAGGTGCAAGAGACCCAGTACTTC. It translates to CASSKQVQETQYF.

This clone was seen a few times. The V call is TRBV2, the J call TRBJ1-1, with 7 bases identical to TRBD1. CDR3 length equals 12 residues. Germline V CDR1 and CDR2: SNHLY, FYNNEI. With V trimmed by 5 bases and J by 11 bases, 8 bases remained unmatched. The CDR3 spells CASSSDRAGAFF. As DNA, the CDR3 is TGTGCCAGCAGTTCAGACAGGGCTGGCGCTTTCTTT.

The CDR3 DNA reads as TGTGCCAGCAGTTATCGCCAGGGATGGACTGAAGCTTTCTTT. The encoded protein is CASSYRQGWTEAFF. The J gene is TRBJ1-1, the V gene TRBV6-5; D possibly corresponds to TRBD1 (5 bases). The germline V gene encodes CDR1 MNHEY and CDR2 SVGAGI. CDR3 length: 14 amino acids. V lost 3 bases and J lost 5, with 13 bases in between.

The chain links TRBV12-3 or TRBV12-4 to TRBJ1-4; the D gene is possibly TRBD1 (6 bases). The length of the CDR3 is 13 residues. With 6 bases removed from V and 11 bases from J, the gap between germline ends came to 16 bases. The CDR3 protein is CASSPSGGFKLFF. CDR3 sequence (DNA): TGTGCCAGCAGCCCGAGTGGGGGCTTTAAACTGTTTTTT.

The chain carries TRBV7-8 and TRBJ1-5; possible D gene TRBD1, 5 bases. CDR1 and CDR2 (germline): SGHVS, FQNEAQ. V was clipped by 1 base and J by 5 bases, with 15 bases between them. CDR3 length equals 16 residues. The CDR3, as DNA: TGTGCCAGCAGCTTAGGGGGGGGGAAAGCCTATCAGCCCCAGCATTTT. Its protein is CASSLGGGKAYQPQHF.

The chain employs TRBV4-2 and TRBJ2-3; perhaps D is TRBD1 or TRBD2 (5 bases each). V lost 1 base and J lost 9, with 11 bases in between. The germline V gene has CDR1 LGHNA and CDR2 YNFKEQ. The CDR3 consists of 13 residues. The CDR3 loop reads CASSQGSGDTQYF. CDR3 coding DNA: TGTGCCAGCAGCCAAGGGTCTGGGGACACGCAGTATTTT.